One sample yielded the 19 T cell receptor beta chains listed below, sequenced in a study of T cell repertoires in cytomegalovirus infection. No antigen has been identified for these receptors. TCRdb itself ran the reads through MiXCR, one entry per CDR3 protein. The sample yields 300,000 or so distinct CDR3 sequences, around 25% seen once. The source was cultured PBMCs, collected from culture after CMV antigen stimulation. The source is a human donor in good health (CMV status not recorded). Some clones in this sample may be carry-over from other donors' samples.

The J gene is TRBJ2-1, the V gene TRBV7-2, with 8 bases lining up with TRBD2. Unmatched junction bases numbered 6, after V lost 2 bases and J lost 9 bases. Germline-derived CDR1 and CDR2 are SGHTA and FQGNSA. This CDR3 has 14 amino acids. The CDR3 nucleotides are TGTGCCAGCAGCTTAAGGCGCCGGGGGGGTGAGCAGTTCTTC. This codes for CASSLRRRGGEQFF.

This chain uses TRBV6-6 with TRBJ2-1; 9 bases match TRBD2. Germline CDR1 is MNHNY and CDR2 is SVGAGI (reference sequence). The CDR3 is 15 amino acids. The V and J ends lost 3 bases and 9 bases, in that order; junction bases with no gene match: 9. DNA for the CDR3: TGTGCCAGCAGTTATGTGGCGGGAGGGCGGGGTGAGCAGTTCTTC. Translating it yields CASSYVAGGRGEQFF.

This clonotype showed up just a few times. This chain connects TRBV7-9 to TRBJ1-2, with 8 bases aligning to TRBD1. After removal of 5 bases from V and 7 bases from J, the junction contained 15 bases not matched to a gene. The CDR3 contains 16 residues. The germline gives CDR1 SEHNR, CDR2 FQNEAQ (reference sequence). The CDR3 loop is CASSPPGTGILSGYTF. The CDR3 bases are TGTGCCAGCAGCCCTCCCGGGACAGGTATTCTGTCTGGCTACACCTTC.

This clonotype came up a few times. The V and J genes are TRBV11-2 and TRBJ2-7; the D gene is possibly TRBD2 (5 bases). The CDR3 has 15 amino acids. CDR1 is SGHAT and CDR2 is FQNNGV in the germline V gene. Deletions cut 6 bases from V and 1 base from J, with 16 bases between. The CDR3 DNA follows: TGTGCCAGCAGATTAAGGGCGCGGACTTCCTACGAGCAGTACTTC. It codes for CASRLRARTSYEQYF.

The chain employs TRBV6-5 and TRBJ2-2, with 7 bases aligning to TRBD1. The V and J ends lost 5 bases and 1 base, in that order; junction bases with no gene match: 7. Germline loops: CDR1 MNHEY, CDR2 SVGAGI. CDR3 length equals 16 residues. This CDR3 is CASSRRTGVNTGELFF. The CDR3 nucleotides read TGTGCCAGCAGTCGCCGTACAGGGGTGAACACCGGGGAGCTGTTTTTT.

For the CDR3, the DNA is TGTGCCAGCAGGGGTACAGGGGGCTTTGTCGGCCATGAGCAGTTCTTC. This translates into CASRGTGGFVGHEQFF. V and J are TRBV25-1 and TRBJ2-1, with 9 bases matching TRBD1. This CDR3 has 16 residues. The germline CDR1 and CDR2 sequences are MGHDK and SYGVNS. V lost 6 bases, J lost 8 bases, and 14 bases stayed unmatched.

The chain joins TRBV28 to TRBJ1-4, with D perhaps TRBD1 (5 bases). CDR1 is MDHEN, CDR2 SYDVKM, per germline. V shed 5 bases and J shed 11 bases, with 18 bases lying between them. The CDR3 has 14 residues. The CDR3 DNA follows: TGTGCCAGCAGTAGTGACCGGAGGGGAAGGAAACTGTTTTTT. This gives the protein CASSSDRRGRKLFF. Filled out from reference TRBV28 and TRBJ1-4, the complete variable domain reads DVKVTQSSRYLVKRTGEKVFLECVQDMDHENMFWYRQDPGLGLRLIYFSYDVKMKEKGDIPEGYSVSREKKERFSLILESASTNQTSMYLCASSSDRRGRKLFFGSGTQLSVL.

The table lists this clonotype with many counts. V is TRBV19 and J is TRBJ2-3, with TRBD2 matching over 11 bases. With 6 bases clipped from V and 2 bases from J, the junction kept 7 bases outside the gene matches. In germline, CDR1 is LNHDA, CDR2 SQIVND (reference sequence). The CDR3 has 16 amino acids. CDR3 sequence: CASSPGLAEPTDTQYF. As DNA, the CDR3 is TGTGCCAGTAGCCCGGGACTAGCGGAGCCCACAGATACGCAGTATTTT.

This clonotype has just a few counts. CDR3 coding DNA: TGTGCCAGTCGAGGGGCCACTGAAGCTTTCTTT. This sequence encodes CASRGATEAFF. The J gene is TRBJ1-1, the V gene TRBV19; D may be TRBD1 (5 bases). The CDR3 is 11 residues long. The ends were cut back, 8 bases at V and 4 bases at J, with 8 bases in the middle. In germline, CDR1 is LNHDA, CDR2 SQIVND (reference sequence).

This rearrangement joins TRBV20-1 to TRBJ2-1; D is unclear. The CDR3 is 12 amino acids. The germline gives CDR1 DFQATT, CDR2 SNEGSKA (reference sequence). Between the trimmed V and J ends, which lost 3 bases and 10 bases, there was a span of 13 bases. The CDR3 sequence: CSASRRVEEQFF. DNA for the CDR3: TGCAGTGCTAGCCGCCGGGTGGAGGAGCAGTTCTTC.

This clonotype was observed many times. The chain links TRBV7-2 to TRBJ2-1; D is perhaps TRBD2 (5 bases). Germline V gives CDR1 SGHTA, CDR2 FQGNSA. V shed 8 bases and J shed 9 bases, with 8 bases lying between them. The CDR3 length is 10 residues. The CDR3 loop is CASGSGEQFF. DNA of the CDR3: TGTGCCAGCGGGAGTGGTGAGCAGTTCTTC. The full variable domain, in which reference TRBV7-2 and TRBJ2-1 provide the parts outside the CDR3, is GAGVSQSPSNKVTEKGKDVELRCDPISGHTALYWYRQSLGQGLEFLIYFQGNSAPDKSGLPSDRFSAERTGGSVSTLTIQRTQQEDSAVYLCASGSGEQFFGPGTRLTVL.

This clonotype has only one observation. This rearrangement joins TRBV20-1 to TRBJ2-5; 7 bases map to TRBD1. V gave up 6 bases and J gave up 2 bases; unmatched junction bases: 3. Germline V gene data show CDR1 as DFQATT and CDR2 as SNEGSKA (reference sequence). CDR3 length: 12 amino acids. The CDR3 nucleotides are TGCAGTGCCTCGGGACAGCAAGAGACCCAGTACTTC. It codes for CSASGQQETQYF.

The chain employs TRBV20-1 and TRBJ2-6, with a possible D match to TRBD2 (6 bases). The CDR3 runs 16 residues. The germline V gene encodes CDR1 DFQATT and CDR2 SNEGSKA (reference sequence). Trimming cost V 1 base and J 2 bases, with 12 bases left between them. CDR3: CSARGRESTGANVLTF. As DNA, the CDR3 is TGCAGTGCTAGAGGGAGGGAATCTACTGGGGCCAACGTCCTGACTTTC.

This clonotype was picked up a small number of times. V usage is TRBV19 and J usage is TRBJ2-3; D is perhaps TRBD1 (5 bases). V was trimmed by 3 bases and J by 5 bases, leaving 9 bases between them. The germline V gene has CDR1 LNHDA and CDR2 SQIVND (reference sequence). The CDR3 length is 13 residues. CDR3 region: CASSIRGEDTQYF. In nucleotides, the CDR3 is TGTGCCAGTAGTATTAGGGGCGAAGATACGCAGTATTTT. Full variable domain (outside the CDR3, taken from reference TRBV19 and TRBJ2-3): DGGITQSPKYLFRKEGQNVTLSCEQNLNHDAMYWYRQDPGQGLRLIYYSQIVNDFQKGDIAEGYSVSREKKESFPLTVTSAQKNPTAFYLCASSIRGEDTQYFGPGTRLTVL.

This clonotype was picked up many times. The gene calls are TRBV11-2 and TRBJ2-5; maybe TRBD1 (6 bases). Trimming removed 7 bases at V and 2 bases at J, with 14 bases between. CDR1 is SGHAT and CDR2 is FQNNGV in the germline V gene. There are 14 residues in the CDR3. The DNA for the CDR3 is TGTGCCAGCACGCTGCAGGGGCTACAAGAGACCCAGTACTTC. This codes for CASTLQGLQETQYF. Looking up the rest from reference TRBV11-2 and TRBJ2-5 gives the full variable domain: EAGVAQSPRYKIIEKRQSVAFWCNPISGHATLYWYQQILGQGPKLLIQFQNNGVVDDSQLPKDRFSAERLKGVDSTLKIQPAKLEDSAVYLCASTLQGLQETQYFGPGTRLLVL.

In this sample, this clonotype turned up a few times. The chain links TRBV12-3 or TRBV12-4 to TRBJ2-7; possibly TRBD1 or TRBD2 for D (5 bases each). Trimming removed 5 bases from V and 6 bases from J, with 8 bases in between. This CDR3 has 11 residues. CDR3 in DNA: TGTGCCAGCAGTGGGGGTGTCGAGCAGTACTTC. Translating it yields CASSGGVEQYF.

This clonotype was observed many times. The rearrangement links TRBV7-2 to TRBJ2-3; 10 nucleotides line up with TRBD2. The germline V gene has CDR1 SGHTA and CDR2 FQGNSA. The CDR3 spans 17 residues. Trimming cost V 2 bases and J 0 bases; bases outside gene matches: 5. CDR3 nucleotides: TGTGCCAGCAGCTTACAAGGGACTAGCGTGAGCACAGATACGCAGTATTTT. Residues: CASSLQGTSVSTDTQYF.

In this sample, this clonotype turned up many times. This sequence joins TRBV11-2 and TRBJ1-1; D is ambiguous. V was shortened by 0 bases and J by 5 bases, with 13 bases between the two germline ends. The CDR3 runs 15 residues. Germline loops: CDR1 SGHAT, CDR2 FQNNGV. The CDR3 sequence is CASSLDPGLATEAFF. As DNA, the CDR3 is TGTGCCAGCAGCTTAGACCCAGGCCTGGCAACTGAAGCTTTCTTT.

This clonotype was counted many times. The rearrangement joins TRBV12-3 or TRBV12-4 to TRBJ1-2; the D is unclear. The CDR3 runs 13 residues. With 6 bases removed from V and 4 bases from J, the gap between germline ends came to 12 bases. CDR3 region: CASSNRVLYGYTF. As DNA, the CDR3 is TGTGCCAGCAGCAACCGGGTCCTCTATGGCTACACCTTC.